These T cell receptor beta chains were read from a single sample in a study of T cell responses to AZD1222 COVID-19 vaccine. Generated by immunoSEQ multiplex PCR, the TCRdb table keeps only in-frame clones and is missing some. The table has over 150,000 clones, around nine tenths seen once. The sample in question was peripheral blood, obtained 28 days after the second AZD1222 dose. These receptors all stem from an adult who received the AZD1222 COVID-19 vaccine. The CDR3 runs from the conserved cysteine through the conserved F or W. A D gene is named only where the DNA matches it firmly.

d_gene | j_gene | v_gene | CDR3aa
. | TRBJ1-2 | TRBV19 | CASSAGSTTTPYGYTF
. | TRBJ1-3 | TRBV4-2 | CASSQDTGNTIYF
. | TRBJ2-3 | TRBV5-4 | CATAGTTQGDTQYF
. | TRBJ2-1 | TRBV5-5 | CASSSLPAAANEQFF
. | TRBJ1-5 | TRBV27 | CASSRYRTHPNQPQHF
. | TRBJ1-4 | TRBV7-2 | CASSRRPLGEKLFF
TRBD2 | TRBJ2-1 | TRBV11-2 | CASSSLRGGGHTYNEQFF
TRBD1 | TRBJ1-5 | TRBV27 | CASSLLGQGSQPQHF
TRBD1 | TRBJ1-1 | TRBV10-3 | CAIMDRGRFAFF
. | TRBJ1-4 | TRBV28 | CASSPGGVYEKLFF
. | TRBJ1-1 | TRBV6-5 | CASRINRATEAFF
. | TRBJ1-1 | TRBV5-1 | CASSFPGSDTEAFF
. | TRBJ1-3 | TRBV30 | CAWSNEGGLRNTIYF
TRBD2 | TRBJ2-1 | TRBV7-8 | CASSSPRLAESSYNEQFF
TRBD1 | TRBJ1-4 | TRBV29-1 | CSVGQGARDEKLFF
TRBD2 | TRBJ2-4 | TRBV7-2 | CASSTSGGAAKNIQYF
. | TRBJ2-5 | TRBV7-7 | CASSFRPQETQYF